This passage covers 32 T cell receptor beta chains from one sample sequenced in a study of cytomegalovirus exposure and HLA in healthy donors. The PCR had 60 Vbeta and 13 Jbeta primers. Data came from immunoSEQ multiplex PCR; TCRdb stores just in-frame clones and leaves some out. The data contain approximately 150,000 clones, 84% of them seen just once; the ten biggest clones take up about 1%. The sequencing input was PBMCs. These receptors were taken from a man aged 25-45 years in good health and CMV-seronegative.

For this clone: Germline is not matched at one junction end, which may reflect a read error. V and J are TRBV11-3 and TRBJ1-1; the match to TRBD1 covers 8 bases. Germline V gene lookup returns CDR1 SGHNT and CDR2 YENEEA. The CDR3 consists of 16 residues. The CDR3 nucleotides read TGTGCCAGCAGCTCGTTAACCGGGACAGGAGGCACTGACGCTTTCTTT. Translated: CASSSLTGTGGTDAFF.

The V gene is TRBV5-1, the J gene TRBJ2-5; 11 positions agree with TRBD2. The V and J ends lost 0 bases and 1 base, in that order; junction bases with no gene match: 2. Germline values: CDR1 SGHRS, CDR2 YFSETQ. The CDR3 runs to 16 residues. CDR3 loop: CASSLASGGFQETQYF. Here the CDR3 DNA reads TGCGCCAGCAGCTTGGCTAGCGGGGGGTTCCAAGAGACCCAGTACTTC.

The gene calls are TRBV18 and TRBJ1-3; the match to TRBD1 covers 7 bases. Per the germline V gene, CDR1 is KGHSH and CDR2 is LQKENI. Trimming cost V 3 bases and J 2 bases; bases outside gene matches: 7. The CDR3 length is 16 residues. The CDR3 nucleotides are TGTGCCAGCTCACCGTATAAGGGGGCGACTGGAAACACCATATATTTT. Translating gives CASSPYKGATGNTIYF.

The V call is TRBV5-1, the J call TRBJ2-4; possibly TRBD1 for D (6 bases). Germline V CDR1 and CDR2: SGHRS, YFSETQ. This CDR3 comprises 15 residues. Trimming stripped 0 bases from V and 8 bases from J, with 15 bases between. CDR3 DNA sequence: TGCGCCAGCAGCTTGGTAGGGGGAAGGGGTGACATTCAGTACTTC. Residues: CASSLVGGRGDIQYF. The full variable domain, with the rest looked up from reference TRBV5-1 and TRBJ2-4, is KAGVTQTPRYLIKTRGQQVTLSCSPISGHRSVSWYQQTPGQGLQFLFEYFSETQRNKGNFPGRFSGRQFSNSRSEMNVSTLELGDSALYLCASSLVGGRGDIQYFGAGTRLSVL.

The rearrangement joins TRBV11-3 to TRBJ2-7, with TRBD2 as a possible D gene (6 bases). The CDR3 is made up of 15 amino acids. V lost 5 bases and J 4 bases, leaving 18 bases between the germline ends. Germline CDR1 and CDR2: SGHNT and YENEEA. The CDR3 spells CASSLEGGTRYEQYF. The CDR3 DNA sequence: TGTGCCAGCAGCCTGGAAGGAGGGACCCGATACGAGCAGTACTTC.

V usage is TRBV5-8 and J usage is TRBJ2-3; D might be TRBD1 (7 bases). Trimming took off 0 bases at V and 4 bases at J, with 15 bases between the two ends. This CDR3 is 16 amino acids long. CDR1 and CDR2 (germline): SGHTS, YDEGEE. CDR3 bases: TGTGCCAGCAGCTTGGAGGGGACAGCGGGTCCAGATACGCAGTATTTT. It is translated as CASSLEGTAGPDTQYF.

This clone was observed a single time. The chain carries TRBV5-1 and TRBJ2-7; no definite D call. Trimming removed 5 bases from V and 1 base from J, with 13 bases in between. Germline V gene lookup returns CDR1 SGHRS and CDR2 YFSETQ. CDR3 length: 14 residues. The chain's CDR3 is CASRPQRDSYEQYF. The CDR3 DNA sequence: TGCGCCAGCAGACCTCAGCGCGATTCCTACGAGCAGTACTTC.

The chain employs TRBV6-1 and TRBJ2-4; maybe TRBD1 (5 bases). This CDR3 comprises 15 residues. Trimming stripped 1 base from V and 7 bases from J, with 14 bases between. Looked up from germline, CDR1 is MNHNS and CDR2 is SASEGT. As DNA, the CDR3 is TGTGCCAGCAGTGAAGAGAGACAGATACAGAACATTCAGTACTTC. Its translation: CASSEERQIQNIQYF.

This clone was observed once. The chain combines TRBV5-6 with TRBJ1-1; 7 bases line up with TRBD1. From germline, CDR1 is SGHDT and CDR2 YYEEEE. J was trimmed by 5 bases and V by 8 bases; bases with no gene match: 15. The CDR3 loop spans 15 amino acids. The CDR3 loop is CASCPGGFFGTEAFF. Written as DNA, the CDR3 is TGTGCCAGTTGCCCAGGGGGGTTCTTTGGTACTGAAGCTTTCTTT.

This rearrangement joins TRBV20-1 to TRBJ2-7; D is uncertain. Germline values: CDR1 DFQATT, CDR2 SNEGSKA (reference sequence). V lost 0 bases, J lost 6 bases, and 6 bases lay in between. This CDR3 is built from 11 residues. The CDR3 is CSARDLREQYF. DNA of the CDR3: TGCAGTGCTAGAGATCTGCGCGAGCAGTACTTC.

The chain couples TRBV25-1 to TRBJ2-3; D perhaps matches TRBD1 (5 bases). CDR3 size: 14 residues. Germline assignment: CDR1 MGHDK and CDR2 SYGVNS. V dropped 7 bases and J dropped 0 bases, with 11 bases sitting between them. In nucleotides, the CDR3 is TGTGCCAGCACAGGGATTATTAGCACAGATACGCAGTATTTT. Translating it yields CASTGIISTDTQYF.

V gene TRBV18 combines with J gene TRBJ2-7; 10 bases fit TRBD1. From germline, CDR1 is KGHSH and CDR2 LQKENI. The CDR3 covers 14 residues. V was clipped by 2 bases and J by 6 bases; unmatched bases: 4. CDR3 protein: CASSPGTGVLEQYF. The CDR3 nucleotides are TGTGCCAGCTCACCAGGGACAGGGGTACTCGAGCAGTACTTC. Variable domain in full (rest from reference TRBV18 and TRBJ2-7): NAGVMQNPRHLVRRRGQEARLRCSPMKGHSHVYWYRQLPEEGLKFMVYLQKENIIDESGMPKERFSAEFPKEGPSILRIQQVVRGDSAAYFCASSPGTGVLEQYFGPGTRLTVT.

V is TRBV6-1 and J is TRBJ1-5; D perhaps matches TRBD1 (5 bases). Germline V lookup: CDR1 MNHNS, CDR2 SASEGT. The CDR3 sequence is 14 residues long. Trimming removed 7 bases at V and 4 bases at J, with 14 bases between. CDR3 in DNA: TGTGCCAGCAACGGTGACAGAATTAATCAGCCCCAGCATTTT. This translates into CASNGDRINQPQHF.

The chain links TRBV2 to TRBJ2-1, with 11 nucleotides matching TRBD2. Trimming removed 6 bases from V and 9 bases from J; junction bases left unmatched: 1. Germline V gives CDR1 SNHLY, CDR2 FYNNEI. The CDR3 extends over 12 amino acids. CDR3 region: CASSGTSGEQFF. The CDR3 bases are TGTGCCAGCAGCGGGACTAGCGGTGAGCAGTTCTTC.

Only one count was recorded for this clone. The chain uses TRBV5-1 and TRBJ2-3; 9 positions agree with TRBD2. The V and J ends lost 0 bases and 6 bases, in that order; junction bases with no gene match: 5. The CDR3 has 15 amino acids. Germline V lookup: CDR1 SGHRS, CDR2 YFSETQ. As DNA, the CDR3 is TGCGCCAGCAGCTTGGAGCTAGCGGGGCCCGATACGCAGTATTTT. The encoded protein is CASSLELAGPDTQYF.

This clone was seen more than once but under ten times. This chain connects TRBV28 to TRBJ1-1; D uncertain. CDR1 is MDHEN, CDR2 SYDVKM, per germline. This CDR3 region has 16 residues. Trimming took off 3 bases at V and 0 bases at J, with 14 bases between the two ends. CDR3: CASSFIGTGMNTEAFF. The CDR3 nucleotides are TGTGCCAGCAGTTTTATAGGAACGGGGATGAACACTGAAGCTTTCTTT.

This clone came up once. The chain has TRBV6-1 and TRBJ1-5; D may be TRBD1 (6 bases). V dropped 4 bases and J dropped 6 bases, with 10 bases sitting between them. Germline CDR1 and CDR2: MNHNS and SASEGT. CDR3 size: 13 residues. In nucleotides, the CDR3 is TGTGCCAGCAGTGGCTCCAGGGGTCAGCCCCAGCATTTT. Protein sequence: CASSGSRGQPQHF.

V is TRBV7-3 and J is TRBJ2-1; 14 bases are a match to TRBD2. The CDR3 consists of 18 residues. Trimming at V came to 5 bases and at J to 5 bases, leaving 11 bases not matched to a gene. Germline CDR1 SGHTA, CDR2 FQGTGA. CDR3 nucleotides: TGTGCCAGCAGCCGCGGGACTAGCGGGAGTGGTCCTCACAATGAGCAGTTCTTC. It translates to CASSRGTSGSGPHNEQFF.

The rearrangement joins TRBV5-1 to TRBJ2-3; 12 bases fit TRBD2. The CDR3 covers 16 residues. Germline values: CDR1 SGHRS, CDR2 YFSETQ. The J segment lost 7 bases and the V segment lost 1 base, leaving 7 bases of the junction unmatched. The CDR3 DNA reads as TGCGCCAGCAGCTTGCCCCTAGCGGGGGGGCCAAATACGCAGTATTTT. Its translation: CASSLPLAGGPNTQYF.

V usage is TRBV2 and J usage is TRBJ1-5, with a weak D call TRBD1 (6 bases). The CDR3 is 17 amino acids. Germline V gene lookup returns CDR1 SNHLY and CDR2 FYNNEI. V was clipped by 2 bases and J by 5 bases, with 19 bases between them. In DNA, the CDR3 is TGTGCCAGCAGTGAAACCATTCCAACAGGGTGGGATCAGCCCCAGCATTTT. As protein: CASSETIPTGWDQPQHF.

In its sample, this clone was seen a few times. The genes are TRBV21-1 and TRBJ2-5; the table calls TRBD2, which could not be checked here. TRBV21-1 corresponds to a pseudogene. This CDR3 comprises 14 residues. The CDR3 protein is CASRDRLAGETQYF. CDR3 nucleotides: TGTGCCAGCAGGGACAGACTAGCGGGAGAGACCCAGTACTTC.

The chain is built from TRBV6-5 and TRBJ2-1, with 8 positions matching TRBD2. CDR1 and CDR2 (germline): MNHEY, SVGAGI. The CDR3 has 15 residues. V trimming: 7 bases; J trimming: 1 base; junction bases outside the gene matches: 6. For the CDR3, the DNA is TGTGCCAGCAAGGGGCAGCGGGGGTCCTACAATGAGCAGTTCTTC. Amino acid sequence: CASKGQRGSYNEQFF.

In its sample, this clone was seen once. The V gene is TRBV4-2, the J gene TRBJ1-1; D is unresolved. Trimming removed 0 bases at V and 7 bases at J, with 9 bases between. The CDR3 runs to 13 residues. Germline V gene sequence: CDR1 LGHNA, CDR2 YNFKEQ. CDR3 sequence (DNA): TGTGCCAGCAGCCAAGATGAGAATTATGAAGCTTTCTTT. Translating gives CASSQDENYEAFF.

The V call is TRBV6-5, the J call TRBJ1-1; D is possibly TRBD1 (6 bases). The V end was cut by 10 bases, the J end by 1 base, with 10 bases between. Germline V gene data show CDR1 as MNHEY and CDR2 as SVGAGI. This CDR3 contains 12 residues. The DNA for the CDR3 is TGTGCCAAACAGGGATCGAACACTGAAGCTTTCTTT. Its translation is CAKQGSNTEAFF.

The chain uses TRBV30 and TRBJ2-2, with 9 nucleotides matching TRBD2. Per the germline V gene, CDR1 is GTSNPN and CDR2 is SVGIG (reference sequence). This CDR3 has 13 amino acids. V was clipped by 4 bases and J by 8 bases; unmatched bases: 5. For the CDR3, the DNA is TGTGCCTGGAATTTAGCGGGAGATGGGGAGCTGTTTTTT. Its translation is CAWNLAGDGELFF.

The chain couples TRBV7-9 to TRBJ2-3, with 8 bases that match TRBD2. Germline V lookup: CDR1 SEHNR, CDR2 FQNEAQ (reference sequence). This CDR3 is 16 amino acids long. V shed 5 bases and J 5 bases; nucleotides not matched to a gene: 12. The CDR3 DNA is TGTGCCAGCAGCCCGTCGGGGGGGCTAGCTCGAGATACGCAGTATTTT. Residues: CASSPSGGLARDTQYF.

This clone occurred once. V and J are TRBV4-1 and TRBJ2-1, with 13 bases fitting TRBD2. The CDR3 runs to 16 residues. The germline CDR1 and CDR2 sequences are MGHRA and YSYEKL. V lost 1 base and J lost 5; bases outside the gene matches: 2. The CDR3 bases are TGCGCCAGCAGCCAAGTCGGACTAGCGGGGGACAATGAGCAGTTCTTC. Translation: CASSQVGLAGDNEQFF.

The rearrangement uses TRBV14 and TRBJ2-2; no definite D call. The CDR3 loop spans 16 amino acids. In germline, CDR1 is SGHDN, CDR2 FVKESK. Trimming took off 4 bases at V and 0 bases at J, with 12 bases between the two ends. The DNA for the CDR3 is TGTGCCAGCAGCCCTTTTTTCGGTACGAACACCGGGGAGCTGTTTTTT. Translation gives CASSPFFGTNTGELFF.

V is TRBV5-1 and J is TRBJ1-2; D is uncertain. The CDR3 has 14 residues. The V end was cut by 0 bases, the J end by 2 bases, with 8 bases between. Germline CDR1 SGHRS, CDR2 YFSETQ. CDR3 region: CASSLVAPNYGYTF. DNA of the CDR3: TGCGCCAGCAGCTTGGTAGCTCCGAACTATGGCTACACCTTC.

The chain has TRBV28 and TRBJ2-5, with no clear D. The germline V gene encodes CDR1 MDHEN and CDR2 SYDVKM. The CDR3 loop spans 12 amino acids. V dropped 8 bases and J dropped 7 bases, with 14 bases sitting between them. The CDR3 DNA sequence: TGTGCCAGCCGGTCTCTTATTGGGACCCAGTACTTC. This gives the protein CASRSLIGTQYF.

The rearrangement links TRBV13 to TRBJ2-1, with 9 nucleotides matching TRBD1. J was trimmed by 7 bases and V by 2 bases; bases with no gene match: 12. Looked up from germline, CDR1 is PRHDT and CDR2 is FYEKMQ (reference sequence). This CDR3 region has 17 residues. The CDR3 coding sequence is TGTGCCAGCAGCTTAAGTGGGGGGACAGGGAGGGATAATGAGCAGTTCTTC. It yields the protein CASSLSGGTGRDNEQFF.

The CDR3 region is CASSTLAVGGKQYF. CDR3 DNA: TGTGCCAGCAGCACCCTAGCGGTCGGAGGGAAGCAGTACTTC. The chain uses TRBV7-6 and TRBJ2-7, with TRBD2 identical over 7 bases. V shed 5 bases, J shed 8 bases, and the junction held 12 bases outside the gene matches. This CDR3 is 14 amino acids long. Germline CDR1 SGHVS, CDR2 FNYEAQ.